Following are 4 T cell receptor beta chains from one sample sequenced in a study of blood T cells in healthy people across ages. Together with a sample-barcoded 5' primer, a J-beta primer mix was included in a second PCR lasting 7 to 11 cycles. TCRdb recomputed calls from the 5' RACE reads with MiXCR, one row per CDR3 protein. This sample has over 1,200,000 distinct CDR3 sequences; 59% occur once, and the top ten carry 6.5% to 8.5%. Sequenced material: blood. All receptors derive from a young man in good health.

The chain uses TRBV25-1 and TRBJ2-5; D unclear. CDR3 length: 11 residues. V was pared by 8 bases and J by 5 bases, with 9 bases between. Germline CDR1 is MGHDK and CDR2 is SYGVNS. The CDR3 protein is CASAVGETQYF. The CDR3, as DNA: TGTGCCAGCGCCGTGGGGGAGACCCAGTACTTC.

Comment on this clonotype: A much larger clone differs by one base, so this may be a read error. The V gene is TRBV4-2, the J gene TRBJ2-3, with 8 bases fitting TRBD1. The CDR3 loop spans 15 amino acids. The germline V gene encodes CDR1 LGHNA and CDR2 YNFKEQ. J was trimmed by 5 bases and V by 5 bases; bases with no gene match: 9. The CDR3 loop is CASSCRGPGEDTQYF. CDR3 in DNA: TGTGCCAGCAGCTGCAGGGGGCCCGGAGAAGATACGCAGTATTTT.

This chain links TRBV7-9 with TRBJ2-3, with D perhaps assigned TRBD1 or TRBD2 (6 bases each). Per germline, CDR1 SEHNR and CDR2 FQNEAQ (reference sequence). CDR3 length equals 14 residues. Trimming removed 1 base from V and 4 bases from J, with 9 bases in between. The CDR3 loop reads CASSLGRGPDTQYF. In nucleotides, the CDR3 is TGTGCCAGCAGCTTAGGCCGGGGGCCAGATACGCAGTATTTT. Supplemented by reference TRBV7-9 and TRBJ2-3, the full variable domain reads DTGVSQNPRHKITKRGQNVTFRCDPISEHNRLYWYRQTLGQGPEFLTYFQNEAQLEKSRLLSDRFSAERPKGSFSTLEIQRTEQGDSAMYLCASSLGRGPDTQYFGPGTRLTVL.

This clonotype was observed a handful of times. The chain employs TRBV11-2 and TRBJ2-4; D call uncertain. CDR3 length equals 24 residues. CDR1 SGHAT and CDR2 FQNNGV come from the germline V gene. Between the trimmed V and J ends, which lost 1 base and 1 base, there was a span of 35 bases. The CDR3 loop reads CASSLVKDGSRSTPPLYAKNIQYF. The CDR3 DNA sequence: TGTGCCAGCAGCTTAGTAAAGGACGGCTCCAGGTCAACTCCCCCCCTGTATGCCAAAAACATTCAGTACTTC.